This record concerns one TCR beta chain sequence. The data were produced by immunoSEQ multiplex PCR, yet TCRdb's version contains in-frame clones alone and is incomplete. The sample has about 72,000 clones; about nine tenths are singletons. The J segment lost 7 bases and the V segment lost 6 bases, leaving 4 bases of the junction unmatched. In germline, CDR1 is LNHDA, CDR2 SQIVND (reference sequence). This CDR3 has 14 amino acids. This sample is part of a study of OX40 agonist ivuxolimab in advanced cancers. The material sequenced was CD4+ or CD8+ T cells sorted from blood, taken in a trial of the OX40 agonist ivuxolimab. The receptor's source is an adult with an advanced solid tumor such as melanoma, head and neck, liver or kidney cancer. V gene TRBV19 combines with J gene TRBJ1-4; 11 bases line up with TRBD1. The CDR3 nucleotides read TGTGCCAGTAGCTCGGACAGGGGGCCTGAAAAACTGTTTTTT. Its protein product is CASSSDRGPEKLFF.